This entry concerns a single T cell receptor (beta chain). This sample was taken from a study of T-cell reconstitution after alpha-beta-depleted transplantation in children. This CDR3 has 13 residues. Trimming removed 6 bases from V and 4 bases from J, with 12 bases in between. Germline CDR1 reads SGHVS; CDR2 reads FQNEAQ. The library targeted TCRbeta and was prepared with unique molecular identifiers. TCRdb re-called the PCR reads with MiXCR, one entry per CDR3 protein. Of 350,000 to 400,000 distinct CDR3 sequences in the sample, about an eighth are singletons; the top ten hold approximately 4.3%. This clonotype was obtained from a human donor who donated a stem cell graft to a child with Fanconi anemia. Sequencing used PBMCs, obtained from the stem cell graft. The chain joins TRBV7-8 to TRBJ1-1, with D possibly matching TRBD1 (5 bases). CDR3 nucleotide sequence: TGTGCCAGCAGTTCTGAGGGGAGCACTGAAGCTTTCTTT. Its translation is CASSSEGSTEAFF.